A single sample gave rise to the 9 T cell receptor beta chains below, sequenced in a study of regulatory T cells in long-lasting Graves disease. Arm-PCR of CDR3 regions with iRepertoire HTBI primers generated TCR beta libraries. TCRdb re-called the multiplex PCR reads through MiXCR, storing one row per CDR3 protein. This sample carries fewer than 550,000 distinct CDR3 sequences, 20% to 25% of them seen once, and the ten largest clones take approximately 6.4%. The time point is: persistent/refractory GD, antithyroid drugs over 5 years with positive TRAb. From PBMCs, RNA was extracted and then used to make the TCR library. The sequences come from peripheral blood mononuclear cells (PBMCs), collected when the disease was refractory, from a patient treated with antithyroid drugs. Every receptor here comes from a female donor with Graves disease.

V is TRBV7-9 and J is TRBJ2-2; TRBD2 is a possible D gene (6 bases). The V gene's germline CDR1 is SEHNR and CDR2 FQNEAQ (reference sequence). V was pared by 5 bases and J by 0 bases, with 13 bases between. The CDR3 has 16 residues. The DNA of the CDR3 is TGTGCCAGCAGCGGGGCGGGAACCACGAACACCGGGGAGCTGTTTTTT. This codes for CASSGAGTTNTGELFF.

This clonotype was seen many times. V is TRBV28 and J is TRBJ2-7; tentative D call: TRBD2 (6 bases). The CDR3 sequence is 14 residues long. V was trimmed by 6 bases and J by 4 bases, leaving 16 bases between them. Germline-derived CDR1 and CDR2 are MDHEN and SYDVKM. CDR3 bases: TGTGCCAGCAGAGGTGCTAGGAGGGAATACGAGCAGTACTTC. It specifies CASRGARREYEQYF.

This clonotype turned up a few times. The chain uses TRBV29-1 and TRBJ2-4, with D possibly being TRBD1 or TRBD2 (7 bases each). Germline values: CDR1 SQVTM, CDR2 ANQGSEA. The CDR3 runs to 13 residues. The germline V and J ends were trimmed by 2 bases and 9 bases, with 14 bases remaining between them. CDR3 protein: CSVERQGGTIQYF. DNA for the CDR3: TGCAGCGTTGAAAGGCAGGGGGGGACCATTCAGTACTTC.

The CDR3 is CSARVMSGSWNTGELFF. In DNA form, the CDR3 reads TGCAGTGCTAGAGTCATGAGCGGGAGTTGGAACACCGGGGAGCTGTTTTTT. The V and J genes are TRBV20-1 and TRBJ2-2, with TRBD2 matching 8 bases. J lost 1 base, V lost 1 base, and 8 bases had no gene match. There are 17 residues in the CDR3. Germline assignment: CDR1 DFQATT and CDR2 SNEGSKA (reference sequence).

This clonotype was found many times. This chain links TRBV2 with TRBJ1-1, with D perhaps matching TRBD1 (5 bases). CDR1 is SNHLY, CDR2 FYNNEI, per germline. The CDR3 is 14 residues long. Trimming took off 8 bases at V and 4 bases at J, with 17 bases between the two ends. The CDR3 sequence: CASEGQGGFTEAFF. The CDR3 nucleotides read TGTGCCAGCGAGGGGCAGGGCGGTTTCACTGAAGCTTTCTTT.

This clonotype was observed a few times. The DNA for the CDR3 is TGCGCCAGCAGCCGACAGGAATACACCGGGGAGCTGTTTTTT. It translates to CASSRQEYTGELFF. The chain is built from TRBV5-1 and TRBJ2-2, with TRBD1 as a possible D gene (6 bases). Trimming stripped 4 bases from V and 3 bases from J, with 10 bases between. Germline values: CDR1 SGHRS, CDR2 YFSETQ. The CDR3 has 14 amino acids.

V and J are TRBV6-2 or TRBV6-3 and TRBJ2-3; D not resolved. The J call is in doubt because the DNA end fits TRBJ2-7 better. The V gene's germline CDR1 is MNHEY and CDR2 SVGEGT. This CDR3 comprises 15 residues. CDR3 DNA sequence: TGTGCCAGCGTTCCCAGATCTTCGTTAGCCTACGAGCAGTACTTC. It is translated as CASVPRSSLAYEQYF.

This chain uses TRBV30 with TRBJ2-7; TRBD1 or TRBD2 may be the D gene (6 bases each). V lost 4 bases to trimming and J lost 2 bases, with 30 bases between them. The V gene's germline CDR1 is GTSNPN and CDR2 SVGIG (reference sequence). The CDR3 has 19 amino acids. The CDR3 coding sequence is TGTGCCTGGAACCCCCCTGGTGGGGGGCAACGGTTCAGAACCTACGAGCAGTACTTC. It encodes CAWNPPGGGQRFRTYEQYF.

Comment on this clonotype: Just one base apart from a much larger clone, this may be a read error. This chain connects TRBV6-1 to TRBJ1-1; unclear D gene. The CDR3 consists of 13 residues. Germline V CDR1 and CDR2: MNHNS, SASEGT. CDR3 DNA: TGTGCCAGCAGTCGCCAGGCAGCGTCGGAAGCTTCCTTT. Translated: CASSRQAASEASF.